These 20 T cell receptor beta chains share one sample of origin, sequenced in a study of T cell responses to AZD1222 COVID-19 vaccine. TCRdb keeps only in-frame clones here, not all; method: immunoSEQ multiplex PCR. In the table there are 97,000 or so clones, approximately 90% of which are singletons. The material sequenced was peripheral blood, taken on day 0 of AZD1222 vaccination. The receptor source for this set is an adult in good health.

The V and J genes are TRBV7-3 and TRBJ2-1; D may be TRBD1 (6 bases). The CDR3 spans 14 residues. The germline gives CDR1 SGHTA, CDR2 FQGTGA. V was trimmed by 5 bases and J by 7 bases, leaving 15 bases between them. The CDR3 region is CASSTAGTPNEQFF. CDR3 nucleotide sequence: TGTGCCAGCAGCACGGCCGGGACACCGAATGAGCAGTTCTTC.

This clone was counted a single time. In nucleotides, the CDR3 is TGCAGCGTTACTGTCACTAAAGTGGAGAGTGAGCAGTTCTTC. It encodes CSVTVTKVESEQFF. The chain couples TRBV29-1 to TRBJ2-1; no firm D call. Trimming removed 5 bases at V and 9 bases at J, with 20 bases between. CDR3 size: 14 residues. From germline, CDR1 is SQVTM and CDR2 ANQGSEA.

The gene calls are TRBV5-4 and TRBJ2-5; 11 bases are a match to TRBD1. The CDR3 extends over 13 amino acids. The germline gives CDR1 SGHNT, CDR2 YYREEE (reference sequence). The J segment lost 6 bases and the V segment lost 4 bases, leaving 2 bases of the junction unmatched. The CDR3 nucleotides are TGTGCCAGCAGCGGACAGGGGGCAAAGACCCAGTACTTC. This translates into CASSGQGAKTQYF. The variable domain in full, with the rest retrieved from reference TRBV5-4 and TRBJ2-5, is ETGVTQSPTHLIKTRGQQVTLRCSSQSGHNTVSWYQQALGQGPQFIFQYYREEENGRGNFPPRFSGLQFPNYSSELNVNALELDDSALYLCASSGQGAKTQYFGPGTRLLVL.

V and J are TRBV30 and TRBJ2-1, with unresolved D. The germline V and J ends were trimmed by 0 bases and 8 bases, with 20 bases remaining between them. The V gene's germline CDR1 is GTSNPN and CDR2 SVGIG (reference sequence). The CDR3 has 16 residues. In DNA form, the CDR3 reads TGTGCCTGGAGTGTTTTGTGGCAGGCCCGCCGCGATGAGCAGTTCTTC. Translated: CAWSVLWQARRDEQFF.

This chain uses TRBV2 with TRBJ1-5; D call uncertain. V was clipped by 1 base and J by 4 bases, with 11 bases between them. The CDR3 sequence is 15 residues long. CDR1 SNHLY and CDR2 FYNNEI come from the germline V gene. In DNA form, the CDR3 reads TGTGCCAGCAGTGAAGAGGGTCTTTTAAATCAGCCCCAGCATTTT. It encodes CASSEEGLLNQPQHF.

The chain recombines TRBV4-2 with TRBJ1-4, with TRBD1 matching 8 bases. CDR1 is LGHNA, CDR2 YNFKEQ, per germline. This CDR3 is built from 15 residues. The V gene end was trimmed by 0 bases and the J gene end by 7 bases; junction bases not matched to a gene: 4. CDR3 in amino acids: CASSQDRGQGEKLFF. The DNA for the CDR3 is TGTGCCAGCAGCCAAGACAGGGGGCAGGGTGAAAAACTGTTTTTT.

The chain recombines TRBV12-3 or TRBV12-4 with TRBJ2-7; D unclear. The germline V and J ends were trimmed by 1 base and 3 bases, with 7 bases remaining between them. The length of the CDR3 is 13 residues. The CDR3 here is CASSLGQNYEQYF. The CDR3 DNA reads as TGTGCCAGCAGTTTAGGGCAGAACTACGAGCAGTACTTC.

The chain is built from TRBV7-2 and TRBJ1-6; TRBD1 aligns across 8 bases. Trimming removed 2 bases from V and 7 bases from J; junction bases left unmatched: 4. This CDR3 is 15 amino acids long. The germline gives CDR1 SGHTA, CDR2 FQGNSA. The CDR3 DNA sequence: TGTGCCAGCAGCTTAAATGCAGGGGGCAATTCACCCCTCCACTTT. Amino acid sequence: CASSLNAGGNSPLHF.

This chain uses TRBV9 with TRBJ2-7; D is unclear. In germline, CDR1 is SGDLS, CDR2 YYNGEE. V was pared by 4 bases and J by 3 bases, with 11 bases between. This CDR3 contains 13 residues. This chain's CDR3 is CASSPGSRYEQYF. CDR3 nucleotides: TGTGCCAGCAGCCCTGGGTCCCGCTACGAGCAGTACTTC.

The J gene is TRBJ2-5, the V gene TRBV11-2; 11 positions agree with TRBD1. The CDR3 extends over 14 amino acids. Germline V gene lookup returns CDR1 SGHAT and CDR2 FQNNGV. The J segment lost 4 bases and the V segment lost 5 bases, leaving 3 bases of the junction unmatched. CDR3 in amino acids: CASSVGQGGETQYF. The CDR3 DNA follows: TGTGCCAGCAGCGTGGGACAGGGGGGAGAGACCCAGTACTTC.

The chain employs TRBV28 and TRBJ2-3; D perhaps matches TRBD2 (6 bases). The CDR3 covers 15 residues. Trimming left V 5 bases short and J 0 bases short, with 12 bases between. Germline loops: CDR1 MDHEN, CDR2 SYDVKM. CDR3 nucleotide sequence: TGTGCCAGCAGTGTTAGCGGAACTAGCACAGATACGCAGTATTTT. Encoded protein: CASSVSGTSTDTQYF.

The chain recombines TRBV9 with TRBJ2-7; 9 bases agree with TRBD1. CDR1 and CDR2 (germline): SGDLS, YYNGEE. The CDR3 has 15 residues. J was trimmed by 6 bases and V by 0 bases; bases with no gene match: 7. CDR3 sequence: CASSVVGQGFGEQYF. The CDR3 DNA reads TGTGCCAGCAGCGTAGTAGGACAGGGGTTTGGCGAGCAGTACTTC.

This clone was counted between two and nine times. The rearrangement joins TRBV3-1 (or the pseudogene TRBV3-2) to TRBJ2-6; 8 bases match TRBD2. This CDR3 is built from 19 residues. The V segment lost 0 bases and the J segment 4 bases; nucleotides outside the gene matches: 11. Germline V gives CDR1 LGHDT, CDR2 YNNKEL (reference sequence). The CDR3 sequence: CASSQDSGGPRSGANVLTF. The CDR3 nucleotides are TGTGCCAGCAGCCAAGACTCGGGGGGGCCTAGATCCGGGGCCAACGTCCTGACTTTC.

The chain employs TRBV5-6 and TRBJ2-7; TRBD2 is a possible D gene (6 bases). The V gene lost 2 bases and the J gene lost 7 bases, with 13 bases spanning the gap. Germline V lookup: CDR1 SGHDT, CDR2 YYEEEE. The length of the CDR3 is 13 residues. The CDR3 spells CASSFRTAGEQYF. The CDR3 nucleotides are TGTGCCAGCAGCTTTAGGACTGCGGGAGAGCAGTACTTC.

The count of this clone is one. The V and J genes are TRBV2 and TRBJ2-2, with 11 positions matching TRBD2. The germline V gene encodes CDR1 SNHLY and CDR2 FYNNEI. The CDR3 runs to 15 residues. V was pared by 6 bases and J by 6 bases, with 6 bases of the junction left unmatched. The CDR3 DNA sequence: TGTGCCAGCAGCCCCACTAGCGGGAGCGCCGGGGAGCTGTTTTTT. Translated: CASSPTSGSAGELFF. Filled out from reference TRBV2 and TRBJ2-2, the complete variable domain reads EPEVTQTPSHQVTQMGQEVILRCVPISNHLYFYWYRQILGQKVEFLVSFYNNEISEKSEIFDDQFSVERPDGSNFTLKIRSTKLEDSAMYFCASSPTSGSAGELFFGEGSRLTVL.

The CDR3 nucleotides are TGCGCCAGCAGCTTGGTTCAGGAAGAGACCCAGTACTTC. Protein: CASSLVQEETQYF. The chain has TRBV5-1 and TRBJ2-5; D is ambiguous. Trimming took 0 bases from V and 3 from J, leaving 6 bases between them. This CDR3 has 13 residues. Germline values: CDR1 SGHRS, CDR2 YFSETQ.

V is TRBV6-5 and J is TRBJ2-1, with TRBD1 identical over 7 bases. The trim removed 6 bases at V and 1 base at J, leaving 6 bases unmatched. Germline values: CDR1 MNHEY, CDR2 SVGAGI. The CDR3 length is 15 residues. The CDR3 loop is CASSPDRDSYNEQFF. The CDR3 nucleotides read TGTGCCAGCAGCCCCGACAGGGATTCCTACAATGAGCAGTTCTTC.

The chain's CDR3 is CASYNARAAGGYTF. DNA for the CDR3: TGTGCCAGCTACAACGCCAGGGCAGCCGGAGGCTACACCTTC. The V call is TRBV7-2, the J call TRBJ1-2, with TRBD1 as a possible D gene (5 bases). CDR3 size: 14 residues. Germline CDR1 SGHTA, CDR2 FQGNSA. The V end lost 8 bases, the J end lost 8 bases, and 21 bases lay between the germline ends.

The genes are TRBV9 and TRBJ1-1; maybe TRBD1 (5 bases). The V end lost 4 bases, the J end lost 4 bases, and 17 bases lay between the germline ends. CDR1 and CDR2 (germline): SGDLS, YYNGEE. CDR3 length: 15 residues. Written as DNA, the CDR3 is TGTGCCAGCAGCCCCAGTGGGGGTCAGGGCACTGAAGCTTTCTTT. It codes for CASSPSGGQGTEAFF.

The chain joins TRBV28 to TRBJ2-2, with 10 nucleotides matching TRBD1. Per germline, CDR1 MDHEN and CDR2 SYDVKM. Germline trimming cut 6 bases from V and 6 bases from J; bases unmatched to any gene: 7. CDR3 length equals 15 residues. The CDR3 DNA sequence: TGTGCCAGCAGCGGACAGGGGGGATTAGCCGGGGAGCTGTTTTTT. It encodes CASSGQGGLAGELFF.